Each of the 24 T cell receptor beta chains below was sequenced from the same sample in a study of identical twins. TCRdb re-called the 5' RACE reads with MiXCR, one entry per CDR3 protein. The sample holds roughly 500,000 distinct CDR3 sequences, 20% to 25% seen once. These data were likewise used in another study, on T cells expressing NK-cell markers.

Sequenced: CD4+ T cells sorted from blood. These receptors all stem from a woman aged 18-29 years in good health.

The genes are TRBV20-1 and TRBJ1-1; no clear D gene. The ends were cut back, 3 bases at V and 3 bases at J, with 2 bases in the middle. This CDR3 contains 10 residues. Germline CDR1 DFQATT, CDR2 SNEGSKA (reference sequence). The CDR3 sequence is CSASDTEAFF. The CDR3 region has the DNA TGCAGTGCTAGCGACACTGAAGCTTTCTTT.

The genes are TRBV29-1 and TRBJ2-3; 7 bases map to TRBD2. The CDR3 covers 14 residues. The germline V gene encodes CDR1 SQVTM and CDR2 ANQGSEA. Trimming at V came to 5 bases and at J to 1 base, leaving 6 bases not matched to a gene. The CDR3 protein is CSVRGDGGTDTQYF. The CDR3 nucleotides are TGCAGCGTTCGGGGGGATGGGGGCACAGATACGCAGTATTTT.

This clonotype was observed many times. The chain uses TRBV20-1 and TRBJ2-1, with TRBD1 matching 7 bases. The CDR3 covers 14 residues. Germline V gives CDR1 DFQATT, CDR2 SNEGSKA (reference sequence). Trimming cost V 4 bases and J 6 bases; bases outside gene matches: 9. The CDR3 DNA follows: TGCAGTGCTACTGGACAGGTTTATTTCAATGAGCAGTTCTTC. Amino acids: CSATGQVYFNEQFF.

This clonotype has just a few counts. This rearrangement joins TRBV5-1 to TRBJ1-2; D remains unclear. The CDR3 length is 14 residues. Germline CDR1 reads SGHRS; CDR2 reads YFSETQ. V was clipped by 2 bases and J by 0 bases, with 8 bases between them. CDR3 loop: CASSLQSANYGYTF. DNA of the CDR3: TGCGCCAGCAGCTTACAGAGTGCTAACTATGGCTACACCTTC.

A few counts support this clonotype. The genes are TRBV29-1 and TRBJ2-1; 8 nucleotides match TRBD1. V lost 6 bases, J lost 5 bases, and 9 bases stayed unmatched. The length of the CDR3 is 14 residues. Germline V CDR1 and CDR2: SQVTM, ANQGSEA. In DNA form, the CDR3 reads TGCAGCGTGCGACAGGGGTTCGGTGACAATGAGCAGTTCTTC. Translating gives CSVRQGFGDNEQFF.

The rearrangement uses TRBV20-1 and TRBJ2-2; D possibly corresponds to TRBD2 (7 bases). The germline V gene has CDR1 DFQATT and CDR2 SNEGSKA (reference sequence). V shed 5 bases and J shed 4 bases, with 17 bases lying between them. This CDR3 is 15 amino acids long. The CDR3 DNA sequence: TGCAGTGCTGCCCCCGGGGGGCGGGTCACCGGGGAGCTGTTTTTT. This encodes CSAAPGGRVTGELFF.

V gene TRBV20-1 combines with J gene TRBJ2-7; perhaps TRBD2 as D (5 bases). This CDR3 is 12 amino acids long. The germline CDR1 and CDR2 sequences are DFQATT and SNEGSKA (reference sequence). Between the trimmed V and J ends, which lost 4 bases and 7 bases, there was a span of 14 bases. This CDR3 is CSATGRAREQYF. CDR3 bases: TGCAGTGCTACGGGAAGGGCGCGAGAGCAGTACTTC.

The V and J genes are TRBV5-1 and TRBJ2-1, with TRBD2 identical over 11 bases. The CDR3 is 15 residues long. Germline CDR1 SGHRS, CDR2 YFSETQ. Trimming removed 0 bases from V and 9 bases from J; junction bases left unmatched: 5. This chain's CDR3 is CASSLVLAGEVEQFF. For the CDR3, the DNA is TGCGCCAGCAGCTTGGTACTAGCGGGGGAGGTTGAGCAGTTCTTC. Looking up the rest from reference TRBV5-1 and TRBJ2-1 gives the full variable domain: KAGVTQTPRYLIKTRGQQVTLSCSPISGHRSVSWYQQTPGQGLQFLFEYFSETQRNKGNFPGRFSGRQFSNSRSEMNVSTLELGDSALYLCASSLVLAGEVEQFFGPGTRLTVL.

This sequence joins TRBV7-2 and TRBJ2-1, with 9 positions matching TRBD2. Germline CDR1 reads SGHTA; CDR2 reads FQGNSA. J lost 5 bases, V lost 1 base, and 6 bases had no gene match. The CDR3 spans 16 residues. DNA for the CDR3: TGTGCCAGCAGCTTAGTGCTAGCGGGAAGGGACAATGAGCAGTTCTTC. This sequence encodes CASSLVLAGRDNEQFF.

This clonotype was observed a few times. This rearrangement joins TRBV20-1 to TRBJ2-1; D is perhaps TRBD1 or TRBD2 (6 bases each). Germline CDR1 DFQATT, CDR2 SNEGSKA (reference sequence). The CDR3 is 13 amino acids. The germline V and J ends were trimmed by 8 bases and 6 bases, with 17 bases remaining between them. The CDR3 loop reads CSTLRGDPNEQFF. CDR3 coding DNA: TGCAGTACTCTTAGGGGGGACCCCAATGAGCAGTTCTTC.

In its sample, this clonotype was seen a few times. V is TRBV6-1 and J is TRBJ2-3, with 9 bases lining up with TRBD1. Germline V gives CDR1 MNHNS, CDR2 SASEGT. V lost 6 bases, J lost 3 bases, and 7 bases stayed unmatched. The CDR3 extends over 15 amino acids. CDR3 residues: CASRDAGTGTDTQYF. CDR3 DNA: TGTGCCAGCAGGGACGCCGGGACAGGGACAGATACGCAGTATTTT.

The chain is built from TRBV6-5 and TRBJ1-2, with D unresolved. The germline V gene encodes CDR1 MNHEY and CDR2 SVGAGI. The CDR3 has 13 residues. V gave up 2 bases and J gave up 6 bases, with 10 bases separating them. The CDR3 DNA sequence: TGTGCCAGCAGTTACAGCGGTCCGCATGGCTACACCTTC. It encodes CASSYSGPHGYTF.

This clonotype was found many times. The chain combines TRBV12-3 or TRBV12-4 with TRBJ2-3; 14 nucleotides agree with TRBD2. The CDR3 runs to 16 residues. Trimming removed 5 bases from V and 6 bases from J; junction bases left unmatched: 7. The CDR3 sequence is CASSPRLAGGADTQYF. The CDR3 DNA follows: TGTGCCAGCAGTCCTAGACTAGCGGGGGGGGCGGATACGCAGTATTTT.

The chain employs TRBV20-1 and TRBJ1-1; D perhaps matches TRBD1 (5 bases). With 6 bases removed from V and 4 bases from J, the gap between germline ends came to 12 bases. This CDR3 region has 12 residues. CDR1 is DFQATT, CDR2 SNEGSKA, per germline (reference sequence). The CDR3 spells CSAVRGTTEAFF. CDR3 coding DNA: TGCAGTGCCGTTCGGGGGACCACTGAAGCTTTCTTT.

This clonotype was counted only a few times. This rearrangement joins TRBV9 to TRBJ2-7, with D hard to call. V was shortened by 3 bases and J by 3 bases, with 10 bases between the two germline ends. The germline V gene encodes CDR1 SGDLS and CDR2 YYNGEE. The CDR3 runs to 13 residues. CDR3 loop: CASSAHDGYEQYF. The CDR3 DNA follows: TGTGCCAGCAGCGCACACGACGGCTACGAGCAGTACTTC. The entire variable domain, with the rest obtained from reference TRBV9 and TRBJ2-7, is as follows: DSGVTQTPKHLITATGQRVTLRCSPRSGDLSVYWYQQSLDQGLQFLIQYYNGEERAKGNILERFSAQQFPDLHSELNLSSLELGDSALYFCASSAHDGYEQYFGPGTRLTVT.

CDR3 residues: CSAPHRKQGGKNEQFF. The CDR3 DNA reads TGCAGTGCGCCCCATCGGAAACAGGGGGGTAAGAATGAGCAGTTCTTC. This chain links TRBV20-1 with TRBJ2-1; TRBD1 aligns across 8 bases. CDR1 and CDR2 (germline): DFQATT, SNEGSKA (reference sequence). The CDR3 length is 16 residues. After removal of 6 bases from V and 7 bases from J, the junction contained 17 bases not matched to a gene.

This clonotype was counted a few times. The genes are TRBV6-5 and TRBJ2-3; the D is unclear. V dropped 0 bases and J dropped 1 base, with 8 bases sitting between them. Germline V CDR1 and CDR2: MNHEY, SVGAGI. This CDR3 spans 15 amino acids. The CDR3 bases are TGTGCCAGCAGTTACTCGACAACGGGCACAGATACGCAGTATTTT. It translates to CASSYSTTGTDTQYF.

This sequence joins TRBV3-1 and TRBJ2-3; TRBD1 or TRBD2 may be the D gene (7 bases each). V dropped 4 bases and J dropped 0 bases, with 17 bases sitting between them. Germline lookup yields CDR1 LGHDT and CDR2 YNNKEL (reference sequence). The CDR3 runs 17 residues. Here the CDR3 reads CASSLGGSGTSTDTQYF. For the CDR3, the DNA is TGTGCCAGCAGCCTAGGGGGCAGCGGGACAAGCACAGATACGCAGTATTTT.

This chain connects TRBV11-2 to TRBJ2-3; the D gene is possibly TRBD2 (7 bases). The CDR3 loop spans 15 amino acids. V lost 6 bases, J lost 3 bases, and 16 bases lay in between. CDR1 is SGHAT, CDR2 FQNNGV, per germline. This chain's CDR3 is CASRRPGGGTDTQYF. The CDR3 DNA is TGTGCCAGCAGGCGTCCGGGGGGCGGGACAGATACGCAGTATTTT.

The chain combines TRBV6-1 with TRBJ1-2, with 10 positions matching TRBD1. Germline CDR1 and CDR2: MNHNS and SASEGT. The length of the CDR3 is 13 residues. Germline trimming cut 9 bases from V and 1 base from J; bases unmatched to any gene: 2. As DNA, the CDR3 is TGTGCCAGTTGGGACAGGGGTAACTATGGCTACACCTTC. It is translated as CASWDRGNYGYTF.

This chain joins TRBV6-5 and TRBJ2-5; 16 bases fit TRBD2. The CDR3 has 17 residues. CDR1 is MNHEY, CDR2 SVGAGI, per germline. Trimming took 4 bases from V and 7 from J; bases not matched to a gene: 9. The CDR3: CASSSPGLAGGPRTQYF. The CDR3 DNA is TGTGCCAGCAGTTCCCCGGGACTAGCGGGAGGGCCCAGGACCCAGTACTTC.

The genes are TRBV4-1 and TRBJ2-1, with D maybe TRBD2 (6 bases). CDR1 and CDR2 from the germline V gene are MGHRA and YSYEKL. Trimming pared 2 bases from V and 1 base from J, leaving 15 bases between. This CDR3 has 17 amino acids. Here the CDR3 reads CASSQNPGRTSYNEQFF. The CDR3 nucleotides read TGCGCCAGCAGCCAAAATCCAGGGAGGACTTCCTACAATGAGCAGTTCTTC.

The J gene is TRBJ1-5, the V gene TRBV20-1; D may be TRBD1 (5 bases). Deletions cut 5 bases from V and 3 bases from J, with 14 bases between. This CDR3 is built from 14 residues. Germline V gives CDR1 DFQATT, CDR2 SNEGSKA (reference sequence). CDR3 in amino acids: CSAARAGTNQPQHF. As DNA, the CDR3 is TGCAGTGCTGCCCGGGCGGGGACCAATCAGCCCCAGCATTTT.

The chain uses TRBV2 and TRBJ2-5; tentative D call: TRBD1 (6 bases). CDR1 is SNHLY, CDR2 FYNNEI, per germline. The CDR3 loop spans 14 amino acids. V was trimmed by 7 bases and J by 4 bases, leaving 16 bases between them. CDR3 in DNA: TGTGCCAGCACGGAAAACAGGGTGCGAGAGACCCAGTACTTC. This gives the protein CASTENRVRETQYF.